This T cell receptor (beta chain) stems from a study of CD8 T cells in cerebrospinal fluid in Alzheimer's disease. Whole-study results and caveats: EBV-specific TCRs in cerebrospinal fluid reportedly do not establish a causal EBV–Alzheimer's link.

CSF cells underwent 10X single-cell V(D)J and 5' gene-expression profiling. Following a re-call of the 10x single-cell sequencing reads, TCRdb has one entry per CDR3 protein and lacks DNA. The listing records 950 to 1,500 distinct CDR3 sequences. Measured by frequency, this clonotype is medium-sized. What it binds is unknown. Germline assignment: CDR1 SGHRS and CDR2 YFSETQ. The CDR3 is 15 residues long. Sequences were obtained from cerebrospinal fluid. The receptor was derived from a human donor with Alzheimer's disease. The V and J genes are TRBV5-1 and TRBJ2-1; checking the TCRdb D call of TRBD1 is not possible without DNA. CDR3 in amino acids: CASSLGQVSYNEQFF.